This T cell receptor beta chain was sequenced in a study of blood T cell repertoires in COVID-19 (dated by TCRdb to about 2020). Study-wide context: The collaborator samples originated in the United States, Italy and Spain and spanned the acute and convalescent phases of COVID-19. Subjects who had been exposed to COVID-19, were actively infected with it, or had recovered from it provided the deeply sampled blood TCRbeta repertoires that made up the dataset. A freely available public database, intended as a resource for researchers studying the immune response to SARS-CoV-2, is where the repertoires were released. The samples were drawn from two sources: the first 160 participants of the ongoing ImmuneRACE study, and 1,200 or so subjects contributed by 6 global collaborators. The prospective study material was composed of cDNA or gDNA derived from T cells, B-cell-depleted T cells, or PBMCs. The sample metadata nearly always contained a de-identified subject ID, COVID-19 status, age in years and sex. Where HLA class I and class II types were available, the types were taken from metadata supplied by the sample provider, not from assay-based typing.

Concerning this clone itself: Its specific antigen is unknown. Base qualities are missing; no much larger clone stands one base away.

General conclusions and limits of the study: The amount of clinical and demographic metadata varied by source and participant and was provided uncurated.

TCRbeta CDR3 regions were amplified from genomic DNA by means of the immunoSEQ Assay, a bias-controlled multiplex PCR. In the authors' own workflow: Within the assay, amplification of reference gene primers was used to estimate how many nucleated cells each sample contained. To quantify the absolute abundance of each unique TCRbeta CDR3 rearrangement, sequence reads were collapsed and filtered. For each sample, productive Simpson clonality was calculated as the square root of Simpson's diversity index over productive rearrangements. The table comes from immuneACCESS by way of TCRdb, which keeps in-frame sequences with V and J called. Part of the clones is missing from these tables; in studies checked, under half for an unresolved V gene and the rest for unknown reasons. That table supplies the V and J calls and clone size; D and trimming were determined from the DNA. Present in this sample are some 190,000 clones, 82% of which were seen just once. The ten most abundant clones make up 7.8% of the sample.

V lost 7 bases and J lost 3 bases; the stretch between them is 7 bases long. The germline V gene (reference sequence) specifies LNHDA as CDR1 and SQIVND as CDR2. Spanning cysteine to phenylalanine, the CDR3 consists of 12 amino acids. CDR3 DNA only is kept here, 36 bases in frame from base 1. One collaborating source in Seattle enrolled patients while the patients were actively infected and followed the patients over time throughout the course of disease. Each collaborating institution followed its own protocols to collect whole blood in K2EDTA tubes. For TCRbeta analysis, collaborator samples were shipped as frozen whole blood, as isolated PBMCs, or as DNA extracted from either sample type.

The rearrangement combines TRBV19 with TRBJ1-3, with the D gene call left open. The source is a woman in her sixties with COVID-19, enrolled during active disease. The sequenced sample consisted of peripheral blood. In nucleotides, the sequence is TGTGCCAGTATATCAGGTGGAAACACCATATATTTT. It translates to CASISGGNTIYF.